The entry that follows covers one TCR beta chain sequence. What it binds is unknown. Trimming took 0 bases from V and 2 from J; bases not matched to a gene: 1. This CDR3 is 15 amino acids long. Germline CDR1 reads LGHNA; CDR2 reads YNFKEQ. This sample is drawn from a study of cytomegalovirus exposure and HLA in healthy donors. For the study at large: Ancestry clustering placed about 86% of several hundred genotyped donors in the Caucasian-associated cluster. General study results and limits: A prior analysis recorded that most TCR beta V segments were productive about 90% or about 30% of the time.

Primers included in the PCR were 60 Vbeta and 13 Jbeta primers. The protocol was immunoSEQ multiplex PCR, while the TCRdb copy is restricted to in-frame clones and leaves out a portion. Counted here are some 140,000 clones, roughly 72% occurring once; the ten biggest clones make up roughly 2%. This sequence originates from a man in his thirties or forties in good health and CMV-seronegative. Sequenced input: PBMCs. This chain connects TRBV4-2 to TRBJ1-3, with TRBD1 matching over 7 bases. The CDR3 protein is CASSQEGTAGNTIYF. As DNA, the CDR3 is TGTGCCAGCAGCCAAGAAGGGACAGCTGGAAACACCATATATTTT.